This is a list of T cell receptor beta chains from one sample in a study of T-cell memory formation after mild COVID-19. One entry per CDR3 protein, called by TCRdb with MiXCR from the 5' RACE reads. The table has about 430,000 distinct CDR3 sequences, roughly 24% seen once; the top ten hold around 8.1%. Material for sequencing was PBMCs or a T cell subset sorted from them (not recorded which). These receptor sequences come from an adult woman who had mild COVID-19 (a few samples of this study predate the infection). Cell type and time point are not known. Both conserved end residues are part of each CDR3. Fields, in order: clone size, CDR3 length, V gene, J gene, D gene, CDR3 protein, CDR3 DNA. D genes are given only for firm matches. Where a row states a size, it is once, few, many or the class of an expanded clone; other rows omit it.

.,13,TRBV28,TRBJ2-3,.,CASRGGSTDTQYF,TGTGCCAGCCGAGGAGGGAGCACAGATACGCAGTATTTT
few,15,TRBV20-1,TRBJ1-4,TRBD1,CSARVDRGFNEKLFF,TGCAGTGCTAGAGTGGACAGGGGATTCAATGAAAAACTGTTTTTT
large,16,TRBV4-1,TRBJ2-2,TRBD1,CASSPSGTGLTGELFF,TGCGCCAGCAGCCCGTCGGGGACAGGGCTCACCGGGGAGCTGTTTTTT
few,13,TRBV7-2,TRBJ2-1,.,CASSLQRGNEQFF,TGTGCCAGCAGCCTCCAGAGGGGCAATGAGCAGTTCTTC
.,15,TRBV7-9,TRBJ1-4,.,CASSLEGRINEKLFF,TGTGCCAGCAGCTTAGAGGGGCGGATTAATGAAAAACTGTTTTTT
few,13,TRBV24-1,TRBJ2-7,.,CATSSSVDYEQYF,TGTGCCACCAGTTCCTCCGTGGATTACGAGCAGTACTTC
.,15,TRBV5-1,TRBJ1-1,TRBD1,CASSLGGTGLTEAFF,TGCGCCAGCAGCTTGGGTGGGACAGGGCTCACTGAAGCTTTCTTT
.,13,TRBV7-2,TRBJ2-7,.,CASSPYGGYEQYF,TGTGCCAGCAGCCCATATGGAGGCTACGAGCAGTACTTC
.,18,TRBV25-1,TRBJ2-3,TRBD2,CASSELLPERELRHTQYF,TGTGCCAGCAGTGAGCTTCTACCAGAGCGGGAGTTGCGTCATACGCAGTATTTT
.,15,TRBV29-1,TRBJ2-7,.,CSVEAGQGSAYEQYF,TGCAGCGTTGAAGCGGGGCAGGGCAGCGCCTACGAGCAGTACTTC
few,15,TRBV10-3,TRBJ2-1,TRBD1,CALSGTGDRSNEQFF,TGTGCCCTTTCCGGGACAGGGGACCGTTCGAATGAGCAGTTCTTC
.,11,TRBV12-3/TRBV12-4,TRBJ1-1,.,CASGLVTEAFF,TGTGCCAGCGGATTGGTGACTGAAGCTTTCTTT
many,15,TRBV4-3,TRBJ1-1,.,CASSQEAGANTEAFF,TGCGCCAGCAGCCAAGAGGCAGGGGCAAACACTGAAGCTTTCTTT
.,15,TRBV7-3,TRBJ2-3,.,CASSQFAEPGRTQYF,TGTGCCAGCTCACAGTTCGCAGAGCCGGGGAGAACGCAGTATTTT
.,14,TRBV7-9,TRBJ1-2,.,CASSLHGAGYGYTF,TGTGCCAGCAGCTTACATGGGGCTGGATATGGCTACACCTTC
few,18,TRBV7-9,TRBJ2-7,.,CASSTSIATGRWGYEQYF,TGTGCCAGCAGCACCTCCATCGCCACGGGAAGGTGGGGTTACGAGCAGTACTTC
.,14,TRBV7-8,TRBJ1-2,.,CASSPTGQNYGYTF,TGTGCCAGCAGTCCTACAGGGCAAAACTATGGCTACACCTTC
few,13,TRBV5-4,TRBJ2-7,.,CASSLDRVGEQYF,TGTGCCAGCAGCTTGGACAGGGTGGGGGAGCAGTACTTC
.,14,TRBV2,TRBJ2-1,.,CASSGDSSYNEQFF,TGTGCCAGCAGCGGGGACTCTTCCTACAATGAGCAGTTCTTC
few,15,TRBV12-3/TRBV12-4,TRBJ2-1,TRBD2,CASKALAAPYNEQFF,TGTGCCAGCAAGGCACTAGCGGCACCTTACAATGAGCAGTTCTTC
few,17,TRBV20-1,TRBJ2-1,.,CSARDTVAEGLYNEQFF,TGCAGTGCTAGAGATACGGTGGCCGAAGGGCTCTACAATGAGCAGTTCTTC
.,14,TRBV30,TRBJ2-2,.,CAWSRGMNTGELFF,TGTGCCTGGAGTAGAGGGATGAACACCGGGGAGCTGTTTTTT
once,17,TRBV9,TRBJ2-3,.,CASSSLWWARSTDTQYF,TGTGCCAGCAGCTCTCTGTGGTGGGCTAGAAGCACAGATACGCAGTATTTT
.,15,TRBV27,TRBJ1-5,TRBD1,CASSKDRASNQPQHF,TGTGCCAGCAGCAAGGACAGGGCGAGCAATCAGCCCCAGCATTTT
few,15,TRBV12-3/TRBV12-4,TRBJ2-7,TRBD2,CASRHSGVSSYEQYF,TGTGCCAGCAGACACAGCGGGGTCAGCTCCTACGAGCAGTACTTC
.,11,TRBV20-1,TRBJ1-2,.,CSARSNYGYTF,TGCAGTGCTCGATCCAACTATGGCTACACCTTC
once,14,TRBV12-3/TRBV12-4,TRBJ2-1,TRBD2,CASRSSGLNNEQFF,TGTGCCAGCAGATCTAGCGGGCTGAACAATGAGCAGTTCTTC
few,15,TRBV20-1,TRBJ2-7,.,CSARDGGLTPYEQYF,TGCAGTGCTAGGGACGGAGGACTTACCCCATACGAGCAGTACTTC
few,18,TRBV15,TRBJ1-5,TRBD1,CATSGDRASDSGNQPQHF,TGTGCCACCAGCGGGGACAGGGCCAGCGATAGCGGCAATCAGCCCCAGCATTTT
.,17,TRBV6-5,TRBJ1-2,TRBD1,CASSYSILRTGEYGYTF,TGTGCCAGCAGTTACTCGATTCTAAGAACAGGGGAATATGGCTACACCTTC
.,16,TRBV11-2,TRBJ2-1,TRBD2,CASRRGLAGPYNEQFF,TGTGCCAGCAGACGAGGACTAGCGGGTCCCTACAATGAGCAGTTCTTC
few,13,TRBV4-1,TRBJ1-1,.,CASSLLGDSEAFF,TGCGCCAGCAGCCTACTAGGGGATTCTGAAGCTTTCTTT
few,16,TRBV20-1,TRBJ2-1,.,CSASQSKGGVYNEQFF,TGCAGTGCTTCCCAAAGCAAGGGGGGCGTCTACAATGAGCAGTTCTTC
.,14,TRBV7-2,TRBJ2-7,.,CASSLGDLRGEQYF,TGTGCCAGCAGCTTAGGCGACCTTCGCGGGGAGCAGTACTTC
.,15,TRBV12-3/TRBV12-4,TRBJ2-7,TRBD1,CASSFSGQGFYEQYF,TGTGCCAGCAGTTTCTCTGGACAGGGGTTCTACGAGCAGTACTTC
.,16,TRBV6-5,TRBJ2-5,.,CASSAAFTSGQETQYF,TGTGCCAGCAGTGCCGCCTTTACCAGCGGACAAGAGACCCAGTACTTC
.,13,TRBV7-9,TRBJ1-1,.,CASSLLEDTEAFF,TGTGCCAGCAGCTTACTCGAGGACACTGAAGCTTTCTTT
.,14,TRBV24-1,TRBJ2-5,.,CATSDPTAQETQYF,TGTGCCACCAGTGACCCGACGGCGCAAGAGACCCAGTACTTC
.,15,TRBV11-2,TRBJ1-1,.,CASSLARGQTTEAFF,TGTGCCAGCAGCTTAGCCCGGGGGCAGACAACTGAAGCTTTCTTT
few,15,TRBV15,TRBJ2-5,.,CATSARRAYQETQYF,TGTGCCACCAGCGCCCGGCGGGCGTACCAAGAGACCCAGTACTTC
.,15,TRBV12-3/TRBV12-4,TRBJ2-7,.,CASSLVGTSYYEQYF,TGTGCCAGCAGTTTAGTCGGGACATCCTACTACGAGCAGTACTTC
few,16,TRBV29-1,TRBJ2-2,TRBD1,CSVEEATGGASGELFF,TGCAGCGTTGAAGAGGCGACAGGGGGCGCCTCCGGGGAGCTGTTTTTT
.,14,TRBV20-1,TRBJ2-5,.,CSASRLAKQETQYF,TGCAGTGCCAGCCGTCTAGCGAAACAAGAGACCCAGTACTTC
.,16,TRBV7-7,TRBJ2-1,TRBD2,CASSLAGGGPMNEQFF,TGTGCTAGCAGCTTAGCGGGAGGGGGACCTATGAATGAGCAGTTCTTC
few,13,TRBV6-5,TRBJ1-2,.,CASRIGSGYGYTF,TGTGCCAGCAGAATAGGGTCTGGCTATGGCTACACCTTC
few,16,TRBV20-1,TRBJ2-7,TRBD2,CSARPPRGRDSYEQYF,TGCAGTGCTAGACCTCCCCGAGGGAGGGACTCCTACGAGCAGTACTTC
.,16,TRBV27,TRBJ2-1,TRBD1,CASSLFPGQGWNEQFF,TGTGCCAGCAGTTTATTCCCCGGACAGGGATGGAATGAGCAGTTCTTC
.,11,TRBV6-5,TRBJ2-1,.,CASKALNEQFF,TGTGCCAGCAAAGCTCTTAATGAGCAGTTCTTC
few,15,TRBV9,TRBJ1-6,TRBD1,CASSTGDSYNSPLHF,TGTGCCAGCAGCACTGGGGACAGTTATAATTCACCCCTCCACTTT
.,11,TRBV27,TRBJ1-4,.,CASRTGEKLFF,TGTGCCAGCAGAACAGGGGAAAAACTGTTTTTT
few,17,TRBV7-9,TRBJ1-1,.,CASSLFAIGMGNTEAFF,TGTGCCAGCAGCTTATTTGCGATAGGGATGGGGAACACTGAAGCTTTCTTT
.,15,TRBV18,TRBJ1-1,TRBD1,CASSPQEGAWTEAFF,TGTGCCAGCTCACCACAGGAGGGGGCCTGGACTGAAGCTTTCTTT
.,14,TRBV20-1,TRBJ1-2,.,CSASLPLRWYGHTF,TGCAGTGCTAGCCTTCCTTTAAGGTGGTATGGCCACACCTTC